This T cell receptor beta chain was found in a study of cytomegalovirus exposure and HLA in healthy donors. Study results and caveats: By a later analysis, the bulk of CMV-associated TCR beta chains appeared HLA-restricted. Published work reported that the classifier diagnosed cytomegalovirus status with high specificity and sensitivity.

Concerning this clone: Its antigen is unidentified.

PCR amplification relied on 60 Vbeta primers (plus 13 Jbeta primers). Generated by immunoSEQ multiplex PCR, the TCRdb table keeps only in-frame clones and is missing some. The table includes more than 90,000 clones, more than 70% detected once. Material for sequencing was PBMCs. This TCR was sampled from a female donor in good health and CMV-seronegative.

The CDR3 sequence: CASSLRGQGTDEQYF. CDR3 coding DNA: TGTGCCAGCAGCTTAAGGGGACAGGGGACTGACGAGCAGTACTTC. The chain has TRBV7-6 and TRBJ2-7; 10 bases fit TRBD1. Trimming at V came to 2 bases and at J to 5 bases, leaving 6 bases not matched to a gene. Germline CDR1 SGHVS, CDR2 FNYEAQ. This CDR3 is built from 15 residues.